The rows below give T cell receptor beta chains drawn from one sample of a study of graft-versus-host responses after intestinal transplantation. The assay was immunoSEQ multiplex PCR, and TCRdb's table has in-frame clones only and misses some. Of roughly 100,000 clones in the sample, roughly 93% are singletons; the top ten hold roughly 1.2%. No antigen has been identified for these receptors. Sample: unstimulated CD8+ T cells sorted from spleen or lymph node cells, taken before intestinal transplant. All receptors derive from a human donor who received an intestinal transplant. Both conserved end residues are part of each CDR3. The D gene is left open where the match is weak. Clone sizes are given selectively: once, few, many, or a class where the clone is expanded.

length: 14; J: TRBJ1-2; D: -; size: -; V: TRBV14; CDR3: CASSQEVGDYGYTF; DNA: TGTGCCAGCAGCCAAGAAGTAGGCGACTATGGCTACACCTTC
length: 15; J: TRBJ2-5; D: TRBD1; size: -; V: TRBV9; CDR3: CASSVRTGQQETQYF; DNA: TGTGCCAGCAGCGTTAGGACAGGGCAACAAGAGACCCAGTACTTC
length: 18; J: TRBJ1-1; D: -; size: -; V: TRBV5-1; CDR3: CASSPDLDSVFMNTEAFF; DNA: TGCGCCAGCAGCCCAGACCTCGACAGCGTATTTATGAACACTGAAGCTTTCTTT
length: 14; J: TRBJ2-1; D: -; size: once; V: TRBV6-5; CDR3: CASSYTNSYNEQFF; DNA: TGTGCCAGCAGTTACACAAATTCCTACAATGAGCAGTTCTTC
length: 14; J: TRBJ1-2; D: -; size: few; V: TRBV2; CDR3: CASSAVAQGNGYTF; DNA: TGTGCCAGCAGTGCTGTAGCCCAGGGGAACGGCTACACCTTC
length: 13; J: TRBJ2-7; D: -; size: -; V: TRBV30; CDR3: CAWRAGSSYEQYF; DNA: TGTGCCTGGAGGGCAGGGTCGTCCTACGAGCAGTACTTC
length: 15; J: TRBJ2-5; D: -; size: once; V: TRBV6-5; CDR3: CASSKGYGGQETQYF; DNA: TGTGCCAGCAGTAAGGGATACGGCGGGCAAGAGACCCAGTACTTC
length: 15; J: TRBJ2-7; D: TRBD1; size: -; V: TRBV6-5; CDR3: CASSRTGGTYGEQYF; DNA: TGTGCCAGCAGTCGTACAGGGGGAACTTACGGCGAGCAGTACTTC
length: 13; J: TRBJ1-1; D: -; size: -; V: TRBV11-2; CDR3: CASSQGTSTEAFF; DNA: TGTGCCAGCAGCCAGGGGACCAGCACTGAAGCTTTCTTT
length: 16; J: TRBJ2-1; D: TRBD2; size: -; V: TRBV4-2; CDR3: CASSRSGLAGDNEQFF; DNA: TGTGCCAGCAGCCGCTCGGGGCTAGCGGGGGATAATGAGCAGTTCTTC
length: 12; J: TRBJ2-1; D: -; size: once; V: TRBV14; CDR3: CASSHTYNEQFF; DNA: TGTGCCAGCAGCCACACTTACAATGAGCAGTTCTTC
length: 16; J: TRBJ2-5; D: -; size: -; V: TRBV4-1; CDR3: CASSPGGSLPQETQYF; DNA: TGCGCCAGCAGCCCCGGGGGTTCCCTCCCCCAAGAGACCCAGTACTTC
length: 12; J: TRBJ2-2; D: -; size: -; V: TRBV18; CDR3: CASSHPLGELFF; DNA: TGTGCCAGCTCACATCCTCTCGGGGAGCTGTTTTTT
length: 15; J: TRBJ2-3; D: TRBD2; size: -; V: TRBV10-3; CDR3: CAISETSGGTDTQYF; DNA: TGTGCCATCAGTGAGACTAGCGGGGGCACAGATACGCAGTATTTT
length: 15; J: TRBJ2-7; D: -; size: -; V: TRBV5-4; CDR3: CASSLYPGGNYEQYF; DNA: TGTGCCAGCAGCTTGTATCCCGGGGGAAACTACGAGCAGTACTTC
length: 15; J: TRBJ2-7; D: -; size: -; V: TRBV5-4; CDR3: CASSVPGQLSYEQYF; DNA: TGTGCCAGCAGCGTTCCCGGACAGCTCTCCTACGAGCAGTACTTC
length: 19; J: TRBJ2-1; D: TRBD2; size: -; V: TRBV4-1; CDR3: CASSQRTFRGLAVPNEQFF; DNA: TGCGCCAGCAGCCAGAGGACGTTCCGAGGACTAGCCGTGCCCAATGAGCAGTTCTTC
length: 13; J: TRBJ2-7; D: -; size: -; V: TRBV10-2; CDR3: CASTQGISYEQYF; DNA: TGCGCCAGCACTCAGGGGATCTCCTACGAGCAGTACTTC
length: 15; J: TRBJ2-5; D: -; size: -; V: TRBV9; CDR3: CASSPAGSHLETQYF; DNA: TGTGCCAGCAGCCCCGCGGGCAGCCACCTGGAGACCCAGTACTTC
length: 12; J: TRBJ2-1; D: -; size: -; V: TRBV25-1; CDR3: CASSSSRNEQFF; DNA: TGTGCCAGCAGCTCCAGTAGGAATGAGCAGTTCTTC
length: 16; J: TRBJ2-7; D: TRBD2; size: -; V: TRBV13; CDR3: CASSPIQPSGGNEQYF; DNA: TGTGCCAGCAGCCCAATTCAACCTAGCGGGGGGAACGAGCAGTACTTC
length: 15; J: TRBJ2-1; D: -; size: once; V: TRBV21-1; CDR3: CASSKEGGRINEQFF; DNA: TGTGCCAGCAGCAAAGAGGGGGGGCGGATAAATGAGCAGTTCTTC
length: 13; J: TRBJ2-7; D: -; size: -; V: TRBV7-8; CDR3: CASRSVATYEQYF; DNA: TGTGCCAGCAGGTCGGTGGCTACCTACGAGCAGTACTTC
length: 15; J: TRBJ2-3; D: -; size: -; V: TRBV14; CDR3: CASSQLEGGLDTQYF; DNA: TGTGCCAGCAGCCAACTTGAGGGGGGATTAGATACGCAGTATTTT
length: 13; J: TRBJ1-2; D: -; size: -; V: TRBV11-2; CDR3: CASSSGGTYGYTF; DNA: TGTGCCAGCAGCTCCGGGGGGACTTATGGCTACACCTTC
length: 12; J: TRBJ2-7; D: -; size: -; V: TRBV27; CDR3: CASSLTGYEQYF; DNA: TGTGCCAGCAGTTTAACAGGCTACGAGCAGTACTTC
length: 14; J: TRBJ2-3; D: TRBD2; size: -; V: TRBV4-1; CDR3: CASSQGGGRDTQYF; DNA: TGCGCCAGCAGCCAAGGGGGGGGGAGAGATACGCAGTATTTT
length: 12; J: TRBJ2-7; D: -; size: -; V: TRBV11-2; CDR3: CASSLNKYEQYF; DNA: TGTGCCAGCAGCTTAAACAAATACGAGCAGTACTTC
length: 15; J: TRBJ2-3; D: -; size: -; V: TRBV7-5; CDR3: CVSELRGASRDTQYF; DNA: TGTGTCAGCGAGCTCCGGGGAGCCTCCCGAGATACGCAGTATTTT
length: 16; J: TRBJ2-5; D: -; size: -; V: TRBV5-6; CDR3: CASSPKGRMYQETQYF; DNA: TGTGCCAGCAGCCCCAAGGGGAGAATGTACCAAGAGACCCAGTACTTC
length: 16; J: TRBJ1-5; D: -; size: -; V: TRBV7-8; CDR3: CASSPKGSYSNQPQHF; DNA: TGTGCCAGCAGCCCTAAGGGCAGTTATAGCAATCAGCCCCAGCATTTT
length: 15; J: TRBJ1-4; D: -; size: once; V: TRBV6-5; CDR3: CASSRSRGINEKLFF; DNA: TGTGCCAGCAGCCGTTCCAGGGGTATTAATGAAAAACTGTTTTTT
length: 12; J: TRBJ2-7; D: -; size: once; V: TRBV6-5; CDR3: CASTPNMVEQYF; DNA: TGTGCCAGCACCCCTAACATGGTCGAGCAGTACTTC
length: 9; J: TRBJ1-1; D: -; size: -; V: TRBV7-9; CDR3: CALVAGAFF; DNA: TGTGCCCTGGTTGCAGGAGCTTTCTTT
length: 15; J: TRBJ1-4; D: -; size: -; V: TRBV5-1; CDR3: CASSLAPGTNEKLFF; DNA: TGCGCCAGCAGCTTGGCCCCAGGGACTAATGAAAAACTGTTTTTT
length: 17; J: TRBJ1-5; D: TRBD1; size: -; V: TRBV15; CDR3: CATSKGQNYPSGLPQHF; DNA: TGTGCCACCAGCAAGGGACAGAATTACCCCAGTGGTCTGCCCCAGCATTTT
length: 15; J: TRBJ2-7; D: -; size: -; V: TRBV9; CDR3: CASSGVGHPSYEQYF; DNA: TGTGCCAGCAGCGGGGTAGGGCATCCCTCCTACGAGCAGTACTTC